The next 4 T cell receptor beta chains were all read from a single sample in a study of OX40 agonist ivuxolimab in advanced cancers. Using immunoSEQ multiplex PCR, the repertoire was profiled, and TCRdb retains in-frame clones only, with some absent. The sample includes about 47,000 clones, about 90% of them seen just once. Sequences were derived from CD4+ or CD8+ T cells sorted from blood, sampled in a trial of the OX40 agonist ivuxolimab. The receptors originated from an adult with an advanced solid tumor such as melanoma, head and neck, liver or kidney cancer.

V and J are TRBV7-7 and TRBJ2-2, with 8 bases aligning to TRBD2. Germline V gene lookup returns CDR1 SSHAT and CDR2 FNYEAQ (reference sequence). The CDR3 loop spans 14 amino acids. V shed 6 bases and J 6 bases; nucleotides not matched to a gene: 6. CDR3 DNA: TGTGCCAGCAGTCGGGAGGGCCGGGCCGGGGAGCTGTTTTTT. Translation gives CASSREGRAGELFF.

The rearrangement joins TRBV7-3 to TRBJ1-1; no firm D call. V was clipped by 3 bases and J by 5 bases, with 10 bases between them. CDR3 length: 13 residues. CDR1 and CDR2 (germline): SGHTA, FQGTGA. The CDR3 nucleotides read TGTGCCAGCAGCTTTTCAGGAAGAACTGAAGCTTTCTTT. Amino acids: CASSFSGRTEAFF.

This chain's CDR3 is CASSLGTSFLTGETQYF. The CDR3 nucleotides are TGCGCCAGCAGCTTGGGGACTAGCTTTTTGACTGGAGAGACCCAGTACTTC. The V call is TRBV5-1, the J call TRBJ2-5; 8 bases match TRBD2. Looked up from germline, CDR1 is SGHRS and CDR2 is YFSETQ. This CDR3 is built from 17 residues. The trim removed 0 bases at V and 4 bases at J, leaving 11 bases unmatched.

The V gene is TRBV6-4, the J gene TRBJ2-5, with 9 bases aligning to TRBD1. This CDR3 has 15 residues. Germline V gene sequence: CDR1 MRHNA, CDR2 SNTAGT. The junction had 9 bases not matched to a gene; V was cut back by 8 bases and J by 2 bases. The CDR3 nucleotides read TGTGCCAGCTTTCCCGGGACAGGGCGGCAAGAGACCCAGTACTTC. Its translation: CASFPGTGRQETQYF.